These 24 T cell receptor beta chains share one sample of origin, sequenced in a study of T cell responses to AZD1222 COVID-19 vaccine (TCRdb year 2021). Receptor libraries were prepared by the immunoSEQ multiplex PCR assay. Drawn from immuneACCESS, this table holds only the in-frame rearrangements with V and J called that TCRdb kept. Clones are partly lost; checked studies trace under half to an unresolved V gene and leave the rest unexplained. The sample includes approximately 110,000 clones, with around 93% observed a single time. Jointly, the top ten make up 7.9% of the sample. In the paper's terms, the time point label means: about 28 days (+/-7) after the second vaccine dose. The specimen comprised peripheral blood, sampled 28 days after the second AZD1222 dose. These receptor sequences come from an adult who received the AZD1222 COVID-19 vaccine.

The chain combines TRBV5-1 with TRBJ2-7; possibly TRBD1 for D (6 bases). Germline CDR1 reads SGHRS; CDR2 reads YFSETQ. Trimming removed 4 bases at V and 6 bases at J, with 14 bases between. The CDR3 is made up of 13 amino acids. CDR3 protein: CASSKTGTLEQYF. CDR3 DNA: TGCGCCAGCAGCAAAACAGGGACACTCGAGCAGTACTTC. Filled out from reference TRBV5-1 and TRBJ2-7, the complete variable domain reads KAGVTQTPRYLIKTRGQQVTLSCSPISGHRSVSWYQQTPGQGLQFLFEYFSETQRNKGNFPGRFSGRQFSNSRSEMNVSTLELGDSALYLCASSKTGTLEQYFGPGTRLTVT.

The gene calls are TRBV5-6 and TRBJ1-2; weak D call: TRBD1 (5 bases). V was shortened by 0 bases and J by 4 bases, with 16 bases between the two germline ends. Germline V lookup: CDR1 SGHDT, CDR2 YYEEEE. CDR3 length equals 16 residues. As DNA, the CDR3 is TGTGCCAGCAGCTTGGAATTTGGCAGGGAAACCTATGGCTACACCTTC. Residues: CASSLEFGRETYGYTF.

V and J are TRBV28 and TRBJ2-3; D not resolved. Germline lookup yields CDR1 MDHEN and CDR2 SYDVKM. CDR3 length: 13 residues. V was clipped by 10 bases and J by 1 base, with 12 bases between them. In DNA, the CDR3 is TGTGCCACTGTCTACGCCCGCACAGATACGCAGTATTTT. This sequence encodes CATVYARTDTQYF.

CDR3 bases: TGCAGCGTGAACCTACAGGGGAACTATGGCTACACCTTC. Encoded protein: CSVNLQGNYGYTF. The chain couples TRBV29-1 to TRBJ1-2; 7 bases fit TRBD1. The CDR3 contains 13 residues. The germline V gene encodes CDR1 SQVTM and CDR2 ANQGSEA. Unmatched junction bases numbered 6, after V lost 6 bases and J lost 2 bases. The full variable domain, completed using reference TRBV29-1 and TRBJ1-2, is SAVISQKPSRDICQRGTSLTIQCQVDSQVTMMFWYRQQPGQSLTLIATANQGSEATYESGFVIDKFPISRPNLTFSTLTVSNMSPEDSSIYLCSVNLQGNYGYTFGSGTRLTVV.

J is TRBJ2-3 and V is TRBV7-2; 11 nucleotides match TRBD2. The CDR3 has 18 residues. V trimming: 3 bases; J trimming: 4 bases; junction bases outside the gene matches: 12. CDR1 is SGHTA, CDR2 FQGNSA, per germline. The CDR3 here is CASSLDGTSGLSADTQYF. CDR3 in DNA: TGTGCCAGCAGCTTGGACGGGACTAGCGGACTGTCGGCAGATACGCAGTATTTT.

Comment on this clone: One end of the junction fails to match germline, which may point to a read error. The rearrangement joins TRBV18 to TRBJ1-1; D remains ambiguous. CDR3 length equals 12 residues. Germline CDR1 KGHSH, CDR2 LQKENI. CDR3 region: CASSPSNTGPLF. CDR3 nucleotides: TGTGCCAGCTCACCATCGAACACTGGTCCGCTCTTT.

This clone was counted between two and nine times. V usage is TRBV10-1 and J usage is TRBJ1-3; unclear D gene. The germline gives CDR1 WNHNN, CDR2 SYGVQD (reference sequence). V was cut by 8 bases and J by 0 bases, with 8 bases left in between. The CDR3 contains 13 residues. The DNA for the CDR3 is TGCGCCAGCCTTTACTACTCTGGAAACACCATATATTTT. It is translated as CASLYYSGNTIYF.

The chain combines TRBV4-2 with TRBJ2-7; a possible D gene is TRBD1 (5 bases). Per germline, CDR1 LGHNA and CDR2 YNFKEQ. The CDR3 is made up of 14 amino acids. V was trimmed by 2 bases and J by 1 base, leaving 9 bases between them. The CDR3 DNA is TGTGCCAGCAGCCAAAATGGGGCTTCCTACGAGCAGTACTTC. The encoded protein is CASSQNGASYEQYF.

This chain joins TRBV2 and TRBJ2-5, with 11 bases fitting TRBD1. Germline trimming cut 8 bases from V and 4 bases from J; bases unmatched to any gene: 3. CDR1 is SNHLY, CDR2 FYNNEI, per germline. This CDR3 has 13 residues. The CDR3, as DNA: TGTGCCAGCGGGGACAGGGGGAGAGAGACCCAGTACTTC. Encoded protein: CASGDRGRETQYF.

This clone was seen a single time. The chain carries TRBV6-5 and TRBJ2-5; possibly TRBD1 or TRBD2 for D (5 bases each). Trimming left V 6 bases short and J 3 bases short, with 5 bases between. This CDR3 has 11 amino acids. Germline V CDR1 and CDR2: MNHEY, SVGAGI. The CDR3 region is CASRGEETQYF. CDR3 bases: TGTGCCAGCAGGGGGGAAGAGACCCAGTACTTC.

The J gene is TRBJ1-1, the V gene TRBV6-5; D perhaps matches TRBD1 (5 bases). Germline loops: CDR1 MNHEY, CDR2 SVGAGI. The CDR3 is 12 amino acids. Trimming shortened V by 0 bases and J by 8 bases, and 7 bases separated the two germline ends. CDR3 in DNA: TGTGCCAGCAGTTACTCCCCAGGGGAAGCTTTCTTT. This codes for CASSYSPGEAFF.

The rearrangement joins TRBV6-5 to TRBJ1-6, with D possibly matching TRBD1 (5 bases). CDR3 length: 15 amino acids. V shed 0 bases and J shed 8 bases, with 11 bases lying between them. Germline CDR1 reads MNHEY; CDR2 reads SVGAGI. For the CDR3, the DNA is TGTGCCAGCAGTTACTCGTGGGGGAAATATTCACCCCTCCACTTT. Protein: CASSYSWGKYSPLHF.

V gene TRBV27 combines with J gene TRBJ1-1; no clear D gene. CDR1 and CDR2 (germline): MNHEY, SMNVEV (reference sequence). CDR3 size: 15 residues. Deletions cut 0 bases from V and 4 bases from J, with 12 bases between. CDR3 in amino acids: CASSLSSGRGTEAFF. DNA of the CDR3: TGTGCCAGCAGTTTATCTTCTGGCAGAGGCACTGAAGCTTTCTTT.

The rearrangement uses TRBV10-3 and TRBJ1-2; 8 bases align to TRBD1. V was pared by 1 base and J by 2 bases, with 6 bases of the junction left unmatched. Germline lookup yields CDR1 ENHRY and CDR2 SYGVKD. This CDR3 has 16 amino acids. The CDR3 sequence: CAISEFTRTGNYGYTF. CDR3 bases: TGTGCCATCAGTGAGTTTACGAGGACAGGGAACTATGGCTACACCTTC.

This sequence joins TRBV7-9 and TRBJ1-5, with 7 bases aligning to TRBD1. The CDR3 has 17 residues. Germline V gene sequence: CDR1 SEHNR, CDR2 FQNEAQ (reference sequence). V was pared by 3 bases and J by 0 bases, with 8 bases of the junction left unmatched. The CDR3 sequence: CASSFETGQYSNQPQHF. In DNA, the CDR3 is TGTGCCAGCAGCTTCGAGACAGGGCAGTATAGCAATCAGCCCCAGCATTTT.

The genes are TRBV28 and TRBJ1-2; TRBD1 matches 8 bases. CDR1 MDHEN and CDR2 SYDVKM come from the germline V gene. This CDR3 has 16 residues. V lost 5 bases to trimming and J lost 6 bases; unmatched junction nucleotides: 14. This CDR3 is CASSPYGQGLVDGYTF. The DNA for the CDR3 is TGTGCCAGCAGTCCTTACGGACAGGGTCTTGTGGATGGCTACACCTTC.

The chain recombines TRBV6-5 with TRBJ1-6, with 7 nucleotides matching TRBD1. Per germline, CDR1 MNHEY and CDR2 SVGAGI. The CDR3 spans 15 residues. V was pared by 8 bases and J by 6 bases, with 10 bases of the junction left unmatched. The CDR3 loop is CASCLGTGVNSPLHF. The CDR3 coding sequence is TGTGCCAGCTGTCTGGGAACAGGGGTTAATTCACCCCTCCACTTT.

The chain joins TRBV15 to TRBJ1-1; D gene unclear. Germline CDR1 reads LNHNV; CDR2 reads YYDKDF (reference sequence). The CDR3 loop spans 11 amino acids. Trimming stripped 6 bases from V and 5 bases from J, with 7 bases between. The CDR3 DNA sequence: TGTGCCACCAGGGAAAGGACTGAAGCTTTCTTT. It is translated as CATRERTEAFF.

This clone was detected once. The gene calls are TRBV12-3 or TRBV12-4 and TRBJ2-7, with 7 bases identical to TRBD1. The CDR3 spans 13 residues. Trimming removed 5 bases from V and 6 bases from J; junction bases left unmatched: 7. CDR3 DNA sequence: TGTGCCAGCAGTGACCGACAGGGCTCCGAGCAGTACTTC. Its translation is CASSDRQGSEQYF.

The chain is built from TRBV6-5 and TRBJ1-6; D not resolved. Germline CDR1 and CDR2: MNHEY and SVGAGI. This CDR3 contains 16 residues. V shed 4 bases and J shed 6 bases, with 16 bases lying between them. CDR3 sequence reads: CASSSTLLAPNSPLHF. In DNA, the CDR3 is TGTGCCAGCAGTTCGACCCTTCTGGCCCCTAATTCACCCCTCCACTTT.

This clone was seen a single time. The chain joins TRBV18 to TRBJ1-2, with TRBD1 matching over 8 bases. V lost 2 bases and J lost 4; bases outside the gene matches: 9. CDR3 length: 16 residues. The V gene's germline CDR1 is KGHSH and CDR2 LQKENI. CDR3 loop: CASSPTTGQGAYGYTF. The DNA of the CDR3 is TGTGCCAGCTCACCAACAACAGGTCAGGGGGCCTATGGCTACACCTTC. Combining the CDR3 with reference TRBV18 and TRBJ1-2 gives the whole variable domain NAGVMQNPRHLVRRRGQEARLRCSPMKGHSHVYWYRQLPEEGLKFMVYLQKENIIDESGMPKERFSAEFPKEGPSILRIQQVVRGDSAAYFCASSPTTGQGAYGYTFGSGTRLTVV.

CDR3 DNA: TGTGCCAGCAGTGGGCCGATGGGAGTCGGGAAATATGCAACTAATGAAAAACTGTTTTTT. Its protein is CASSGPMGVGKYATNEKLFF. The V call is TRBV28, the J call TRBJ1-4; no clear D gene. The CDR3 has 20 residues. Germline V gives CDR1 MDHEN, CDR2 SYDVKM. The V gene lost 5 bases and the J gene lost 0 bases, with 25 bases spanning the gap. Full variable domain (outside the CDR3, taken from reference TRBV28 and TRBJ1-4): DVKVTQSSRYLVKRTGEKVFLECVQDMDHENMFWYRQDPGLGLRLIYFSYDVKMKEKGDIPEGYSVSREKKERFSLILESASTNQTSMYLCASSGPMGVGKYATNEKLFFGSGTQLSVL.

This sequence joins TRBV27 and TRBJ2-7; 7 positions match TRBD1. This CDR3 has 14 residues. Unmatched junction bases numbered 6, after V lost 6 bases and J lost 1 base. Germline loops: CDR1 MNHEY, CDR2 SMNVEV (reference sequence). This CDR3 reads CASRRTGQSYEQYF. CDR3 DNA sequence: TGTGCCAGCAGGCGGACAGGACAATCCTACGAGCAGTACTTC.

V and J are TRBV28 and TRBJ1-2; no reliable D call. CDR3 size: 17 residues. V shed 4 bases and J shed 4 bases, with 22 bases lying between them. Germline CDR1 reads MDHEN; CDR2 reads SYDVKM. This chain's CDR3 is CASSSGPITILTYGYTF. Here the CDR3 DNA reads TGTGCCAGCAGTTCCGGGCCTATCACGATCTTAACCTATGGCTACACCTTC.